A single sample gave rise to the 4 T cell receptor beta chains below, sequenced in a study of T cells in tumors after PD-1 blockade. TCRdb keeps only in-frame clones here, not all; method: immunoSEQ multiplex PCR. The table shows roughly 59,000 clones, with roughly 78% occurring only once. This specimen consisted of PBMCs, obtained before anti-PD-1 treatment. All receptors derive from a human donor with basal cell carcinoma.

CDR3 protein: CASISQRINYEQYF. CDR3 sequence (DNA): TGTGCCAGCATCAGTCAACGGATTAATTACGAGCAGTACTTC. The genes are TRBV6-5 and TRBJ2-7; no firm D call. Trimming took off 7 bases at V and 4 bases at J, with 17 bases between the two ends. The V gene's germline CDR1 is MNHEY and CDR2 SVGAGI. The CDR3 covers 14 residues.

The V call is TRBV7-9, the J call TRBJ1-1; a possible D gene is TRBD1 (5 bases). This CDR3 has 15 residues. Germline CDR1 reads SEHNR; CDR2 reads FQNEAQ (reference sequence). V was clipped by 5 bases and J by 1 base, with 14 bases between them. Here the CDR3 reads CASSLRDSRNTEAFF. In nucleotides, the CDR3 is TGTGCCAGCAGCCTACGGGACTCGAGGAACACTGAAGCTTTCTTT. Drawing the rest from reference TRBV7-9 and TRBJ1-1, the complete variable domain is DTGVSQNPRHKITKRGQNVTFRCDPISEHNRLYWYRQTLGQGPEFLTYFQNEAQLEKSRLLSDRFSAERPKGSFSTLEIQRTEQGDSAMYLCASSLRDSRNTEAFFGQGTRLTVV.

The J gene is TRBJ2-7, the V gene TRBV3-1 (or the pseudogene TRBV3-2), with D perhaps TRBD2 (5 bases). Germline V gives CDR1 LGHDT, CDR2 YNNKEL (reference sequence). V gave up 3 bases and J gave up 6 bases, with 6 bases separating them. The CDR3 is made up of 11 amino acids. The CDR3 region is CASSQGAEQYF. The CDR3 DNA follows: TGTGCCAGCAGCCAGGGAGCCGAGCAGTACTTC.

Concerning this clone: At one end the junction does not follow the germline gene, possibly because of a read error. The chain links TRBV2 to TRBJ2-7, with D maybe TRBD1 (6 bases). The CDR3 spans 14 residues. Germline CDR1 and CDR2: SNHLY and FYNNEI. CDR3 sequence (DNA): TGTGCCGGCAGGGAGACAGGAAGCTCCTACGAGCAGTACTTC. It encodes CAGRETGSSYEQYF. Looking up the rest from reference TRBV2 and TRBJ2-7 gives the full variable domain: EPEVTQTPSHQVTQMGQEVILRCVPISNHLYFYWYRQILGQKVEFLVSFYNNEISEKSEIFDDQFSVERPDGSNFTLKIRSTKLEDSAMYFCAGRETGSSYEQYFGPGTRLTVT.